The rows below give T cell receptor beta chains drawn from one sample of a study of OX40 agonist ivuxolimab in advanced cancers. The data were produced by immunoSEQ multiplex PCR, yet TCRdb's version contains in-frame clones alone and is incomplete. The sample holds 65,000 to 85,000 clones, 80% to 95% seen once. The material was CD4+ or CD8+ T cells sorted from blood, obtained in a trial of the OX40 agonist ivuxolimab. Every receptor here comes from an adult with an advanced solid tumor such as melanoma, head and neck, liver or kidney cancer. Both conserved end residues are part of each CDR3. Each record gives: CDR3 protein, CDR3 DNA, clone size, J gene, V gene, D gene. The D gene is left open where the match is weak. Part of the rows lack a size; the others show once, few, many or a class for expanded clones.

CDR3aa: CASSLGVESSGNTIYF; CDR3nt: TGCGCCAGCAGCTTGGGGGTGGAGAGCTCTGGAAACACCATATATTTT; abundance: once; j_gene: TRBJ1-3; v_gene: TRBV5-1; d_gene: NA
CDR3aa: CASSFSGSYGELFF; CDR3nt: TGTGCCAGCAGTTTCTCGGGTTCATACGGGGAGCTGTTTTTT; abundance: NA; j_gene: TRBJ2-2; v_gene: TRBV27; d_gene: NA
CDR3aa: CASSAQGATYEQYF; CDR3nt: TGCGCCAGCAGTGCACAGGGGGCCACCTACGAGCAGTACTTC; abundance: once; j_gene: TRBJ2-7; v_gene: TRBV10-1; d_gene: TRBD1
CDR3aa: CASSLGLAGGQPYNEQFF; CDR3nt: TGTGCCAGCAGCCTTGGACTAGCGGGGGGGCAACCGTACAATGAGCAGTTCTTC; abundance: NA; j_gene: TRBJ2-1; v_gene: TRBV5-6; d_gene: TRBD2
CDR3aa: CASSQGSSYNEQFF; CDR3nt: TGCGCCAGCAGCCAAGGGAGCTCCTACAATGAGCAGTTCTTC; abundance: NA; j_gene: TRBJ2-1; v_gene: TRBV4-1; d_gene: NA
CDR3aa: CASSLDRGYEQFF; CDR3nt: TGTGCCAGCAGCTTAGATCGGGGCTATGAGCAGTTCTTC; abundance: NA; j_gene: TRBJ2-1; v_gene: TRBV11-2; d_gene: NA
CDR3aa: CASSQGDGYEAFF; CDR3nt: TGCGCCAGCAGCCAAGGGGACGGCTATGAAGCTTTCTTT; abundance: NA; j_gene: TRBJ1-1; v_gene: TRBV4-3; d_gene: NA
CDR3aa: CASSYSTGHQPQHF; CDR3nt: TGTGCCAGCAGTTACTCGACAGGGCACCAGCCCCAGCATTTT; abundance: few; j_gene: TRBJ1-5; v_gene: TRBV6-5; d_gene: TRBD1
CDR3aa: CASSLGGGPSYEQYF; CDR3nt: TGTGCCAGCAGCCTTGGAGGCGGGCCCTCCTACGAGCAGTACTTC; abundance: NA; j_gene: TRBJ2-7; v_gene: TRBV14; d_gene: NA
CDR3aa: CASSRGPGDTQYF; CDR3nt: TGCGCCAGCAGCCGGGGTCCCGGAGATACGCAGTATTTT; abundance: NA; j_gene: TRBJ2-3; v_gene: TRBV4-1; d_gene: NA
CDR3aa: CASSQDLGTLIQETQYF; CDR3nt: TGTGCCAGCAGCCAAGATTTGGGGACACTAATCCAAGAGACCCAGTACTTC; abundance: once; j_gene: TRBJ2-5; v_gene: TRBV14; d_gene: NA
CDR3aa: CAWGFYSNEQFF; CDR3nt: TGTGCCTGGGGTTTCTACAGCAATGAGCAGTTCTTC; abundance: NA; j_gene: TRBJ2-1; v_gene: TRBV30; d_gene: NA
CDR3aa: CASIQAGGYNEQFF; CDR3nt: TGTGCCAGCATCCAAGCGGGGGGGTACAATGAGCAGTTCTTC; abundance: NA; j_gene: TRBJ2-1; v_gene: TRBV5-6; d_gene: TRBD2
CDR3aa: CASSTSWDSYEQYF; CDR3nt: TGTGCCAGCAGCACGAGCTGGGACTCCTACGAGCAGTACTTC; abundance: NA; j_gene: TRBJ2-7; v_gene: TRBV13; d_gene: NA
CDR3aa: CASSPIRWGNQPQHF; CDR3nt: TGTGCCAGCAGCCCAATTAGGTGGGGTAATCAGCCCCAGCATTTT; abundance: few; j_gene: TRBJ1-5; v_gene: TRBV7-8; d_gene: NA
CDR3aa: CASSLTGNTEAFF; CDR3nt: TGTGCCAGCAGCCTAACAGGGAACACTGAAGCTTTCTTT; abundance: NA; j_gene: TRBJ1-1; v_gene: TRBV27; d_gene: NA
CDR3aa: CASSWGADNEQFF; CDR3nt: TGTGCCAGCTCATGGGGGGCGGACAATGAGCAGTTCTTC; abundance: NA; j_gene: TRBJ2-1; v_gene: TRBV27; d_gene: NA
CDR3aa: CASSEGATYSYEQYF; CDR3nt: TGTGCCAGCAGCGAAGGGGCAACCTACTCCTACGAGCAGTACTTC; abundance: NA; j_gene: TRBJ2-7; v_gene: TRBV2; d_gene: NA
CDR3aa: CSALRETQYF; CDR3nt: TGCAGTGCTCTCCGGGAGACCCAGTACTTC; abundance: NA; j_gene: TRBJ2-5; v_gene: TRBV20-1; d_gene: NA
CDR3aa: CASSAPGTGKGYTF; CDR3nt: TGTGCCAGCAGCGCCCCCGGGACAGGGAAGGGCTACACCTTC; abundance: NA; j_gene: TRBJ1-2; v_gene: TRBV7-9; d_gene: TRBD1
CDR3aa: CATGFPGYNEQFF; CDR3nt: TGTGCCACTGGATTTCCGGGGTACAATGAGCAGTTCTTC; abundance: NA; j_gene: TRBJ2-1; v_gene: TRBV19; d_gene: NA
CDR3aa: CASSETGGKAFF; CDR3nt: TGCGCCAGCAGTGAGACAGGGGGCAAAGCTTTCTTT; abundance: NA; j_gene: TRBJ1-1; v_gene: TRBV10-1; d_gene: TRBD1
CDR3aa: CASSTPLRGGSYEQYF; CDR3nt: TGTGCCAGCAGTACCCCTCTTCGCGGGGGCTCCTACGAGCAGTACTTC; abundance: NA; j_gene: TRBJ2-7; v_gene: TRBV27; d_gene: TRBD2
CDR3aa: CAISDPMGELFF; CDR3nt: TGTGCCATCAGTGACCCTATGGGGGAGCTGTTTTTT; abundance: NA; j_gene: TRBJ2-2; v_gene: TRBV10-3; d_gene: NA
CDR3aa: CAILSGSGEQFF; CDR3nt: TGCGCCATCCTGTCGGGTTCCGGTGAGCAGTTCTTC; abundance: NA; j_gene: TRBJ2-1; v_gene: TRBV10-2; d_gene: NA
CDR3aa: CAISEVGTGDGQPQHF; CDR3nt: TGTGCCATCAGTGAGGTCGGGACAGGGGACGGTCAGCCCCAGCATTTT; abundance: NA; j_gene: TRBJ1-5; v_gene: TRBV10-3; d_gene: TRBD1
CDR3aa: CASTPDRGPYNEQFF; CDR3nt: TGCGCCAGCACCCCAGACAGGGGGCCTTACAATGAGCAGTTCTTC; abundance: NA; j_gene: TRBJ2-1; v_gene: TRBV5-1; d_gene: TRBD1
CDR3aa: CASSRPQGAEEQYF; CDR3nt: TGTGCCAGCAGCCGACCCCAGGGGGCGGAAGAGCAGTACTTC; abundance: NA; j_gene: TRBJ2-7; v_gene: TRBV4-2; d_gene: TRBD1
CDR3aa: CASSLARGGAREQFF; CDR3nt: TGTGCCAGCAGCCTGGCGCGCGGGGGGGCCCGCGAGCAGTTCTTC; abundance: NA; j_gene: TRBJ2-1; v_gene: TRBV7-6; d_gene: TRBD2
CDR3aa: CASSFPTSGGSGGKNIQYF; CDR3nt: TGTGCCAGCAGCTTTCCCACTAGCGGGGGGTCGGGTGGCAAAAACATTCAGTACTTC; abundance: NA; j_gene: TRBJ2-4; v_gene: TRBV11-2; d_gene: TRBD2
CDR3aa: CASSTRQGLSTEAFF; CDR3nt: TGTGCCAGCAGTACTCGACAGGGGTTGAGCACTGAAGCTTTCTTT; abundance: NA; j_gene: TRBJ1-1; v_gene: TRBV27; d_gene: TRBD1
CDR3aa: CAIRGHDGFYGYTF; CDR3nt: TGTGCCATCAGGGGTCACGACGGATTCTATGGCTACACCTTC; abundance: NA; j_gene: TRBJ1-2; v_gene: TRBV10-3; d_gene: NA
CDR3aa: CASSLGMGVHEQYF; CDR3nt: TGTGCCAGCAGTCTGGGGATGGGGGTCCACGAGCAGTACTTC; abundance: NA; j_gene: TRBJ2-7; v_gene: TRBV11-2; d_gene: NA
CDR3aa: CASSPSTYRGDTQYF; CDR3nt: TGTGCCAGCAGCCCAAGTACTTACAGGGGAGATACGCAGTATTTT; abundance: NA; j_gene: TRBJ2-3; v_gene: TRBV7-3; d_gene: TRBD1
CDR3aa: CASSFSSGGYQETQYF; CDR3nt: TGCGCCAGCAGCTTCTCTAGCGGGGGGTACCAAGAGACCCAGTACTTC; abundance: NA; j_gene: TRBJ2-5; v_gene: TRBV5-1; d_gene: TRBD2
CDR3aa: CASSLRLAGISGLETQYF; CDR3nt: TGTGCCAGCAGCTTACGACTAGCGGGGATCTCTGGGTTGGAGACCCAGTACTTC; abundance: NA; j_gene: TRBJ2-5; v_gene: TRBV7-8; d_gene: TRBD2
CDR3aa: CASSPFTGYEQYF; CDR3nt: TGTGCCAGCAGCCCTTTTACAGGATACGAGCAGTACTTC; abundance: NA; j_gene: TRBJ2-7; v_gene: TRBV14; d_gene: NA
CDR3aa: CAWRGAPNIQYF; CDR3nt: TGTGCCTGGAGGGGAGCCCCAAACATTCAGTACTTC; abundance: NA; j_gene: TRBJ2-4; v_gene: TRBV30; d_gene: NA
CDR3aa: CASSQERGNAYEQYF; CDR3nt: TGCGCCAGCAGCCAAGAAAGGGGGAATGCCTACGAGCAGTACTTC; abundance: NA; j_gene: TRBJ2-7; v_gene: TRBV4-1; d_gene: NA
CDR3aa: CASSPGHNYGYTF; CDR3nt: TGTGCCAGCAGTCCGGGGCACAACTATGGCTACACCTTC; abundance: NA; j_gene: TRBJ1-2; v_gene: TRBV27; d_gene: NA
CDR3aa: CASSPVGEGNGAFF; CDR3nt: TGTGCCAGCAGCCCCGTAGGAGAGGGAAATGGAGCTTTCTTT; abundance: NA; j_gene: TRBJ1-1; v_gene: TRBV7-9; d_gene: NA
CDR3aa: CASSPGDRVYNSPLHF; CDR3nt: TGTGCCAGCAGCCCGGGGGACAGGGTCTATAATTCACCCCTCCACTTT; abundance: NA; j_gene: TRBJ1-6; v_gene: TRBV13; d_gene: TRBD1
CDR3aa: CASSLAAGNEQFF; CDR3nt: TGCGCCAGCAGCTTGGCCGCAGGTAATGAGCAGTTCTTC; abundance: NA; j_gene: TRBJ2-1; v_gene: TRBV5-1; d_gene: NA
CDR3aa: CASSTGGIEAFF; CDR3nt: TGTGCCAGCAGCACAGGGGGAATAGAAGCTTTCTTT; abundance: NA; j_gene: TRBJ1-1; v_gene: TRBV27; d_gene: TRBD1
CDR3aa: CASSQVALSGDYEQYF; CDR3nt: TGCGCCAGCAGCCAAGTGGCATTGAGCGGGGACTACGAGCAGTACTTC; abundance: NA; j_gene: TRBJ2-7; v_gene: TRBV4-3; d_gene: TRBD2
CDR3aa: CASPKPGTDQETQYF; CDR3nt: TGTGCCAGCCCAAAACCCGGGACCGACCAAGAGACCCAGTACTTC; abundance: NA; j_gene: TRBJ2-5; v_gene: TRBV6-5; d_gene: NA
CDR3aa: CASSSRNNFTYEQYF; CDR3nt: TGTGCCAGCAGCTCACGTAATAACTTTACCTACGAGCAGTACTTC; abundance: once; j_gene: TRBJ2-7; v_gene: TRBV27; d_gene: NA
CDR3aa: CASSSLAGAPGDEQFF; CDR3nt: TGTGCCAGCAGTTCACTAGCGGGGGCCCCTGGGGATGAGCAGTTCTTC; abundance: NA; j_gene: TRBJ2-1; v_gene: TRBV28; d_gene: TRBD2
CDR3aa: CASSFRAGGEDTQYF; CDR3nt: TGTGCCAGCAGCTTCAGGGCGGGTGGTGAAGATACGCAGTATTTT; abundance: once; j_gene: TRBJ2-3; v_gene: TRBV13; d_gene: NA
CDR3aa: CAWHTRQYNSPLHF; CDR3nt: TGTGCCTGGCACACCCGACAGTATAATTCACCCCTCCACTTT; abundance: NA; j_gene: TRBJ1-6; v_gene: TRBV30; d_gene: NA
CDR3aa: CASSAQGGGGYTF; CDR3nt: TGTGCCAGCAGTGCACAGGGAGGAGGTGGCTACACCTTC; abundance: NA; j_gene: TRBJ1-2; v_gene: TRBV6-1; d_gene: NA
CDR3aa: CASSQTVGQAYEQYF; CDR3nt: TGTGCCAGCAGCCAAACCGTGGGACAAGCCTACGAGCAGTACTTC; abundance: NA; j_gene: TRBJ2-7; v_gene: TRBV4-2; d_gene: NA
CDR3aa: CASRRDTLFF; CDR3nt: TGTGCCAGCAGGCGGGACACTCTGTTTTTT; abundance: NA; j_gene: TRBJ1-4; v_gene: TRBV28; d_gene: NA
CDR3aa: CASSAYQPMHRNYEQYF; CDR3nt: TGTGCCAGCAGCGCGTATCAACCGATGCACAGAAATTACGAGCAGTACTTC; abundance: NA; j_gene: TRBJ2-7; v_gene: TRBV11-2; d_gene: NA
CDR3aa: CASSSVRALYEQYF; CDR3nt: TGTGCCAGCAGTTCCGTTCGGGCCCTCTACGAGCAGTACTTC; abundance: NA; j_gene: TRBJ2-7; v_gene: TRBV27; d_gene: NA
CDR3aa: CASKTLSNTEAFF; CDR3nt: TGTGCCAGTAAAACTCTATCGAACACTGAAGCTTTCTTT; abundance: once; j_gene: TRBJ1-1; v_gene: TRBV19; d_gene: NA